The clone carrying this T cell receptor beta chain was detected only once. The antigen is not known. TCRdb analysed the 5' RACE reads with MiXCR anew, one entry per CDR3 protein. The sample shows just under 1,500 distinct CDR3 sequences, under 30% of them seen only once. The time point here: sample taken at primary tumor resection. The roughly 68 donors had untreated early-stage non-small cell lung cancer. Tumor, nontumor lung or frozen PBMC supplied whole RNA, sequenced without sorting. Germline values: CDR1 LNHDA, CDR2 SQIVND (reference sequence). J gave up 3 bases and V 3 bases, and 2 bases lay outside the gene matches. The CDR3 contains 14 residues. This sample was included in a study of spatial heterogeneity in lung cancer. Background on the study: The study consistently detected more beta-chain than alpha-chain sequences. Findings and caveats of the study: Expanded alpha and beta TCR counts within tumors tracked tumor mutation counts.

This rearrangement joins TRBV19 to TRBJ1-5; 7 bases fit TRBD1. This sequence originates from a female donor with early-stage non-small cell lung cancer. The sample consisted of lung tumor tissue, taken at surgery. This CDR3 is CASSIGTDNQPQHF. The CDR3 nucleotides are TGTGCCAGTAGTATTGGGACAGACAATCAGCCCCAGCATTTT.